These 29 T cell receptor beta chains came from one sample sequenced in a study of T-cell reconstitution after alpha-beta-depleted transplantation in children. Preparation of the TCRbeta library was carried out with unique molecular identifiers. Each CDR3 protein is one row after TCRdb ran MiXCR on the PCR reads. The sample shows some 500,000 distinct CDR3 sequences, approximately 29% of them seen only once. This material consisted of PBMCs from the stem cell graft donor, taken from the stem cell graft. Source of these receptors: a human donor who donated a stem cell graft to a child with aplastic anemia.

In this sample, this clonotype turned up a few times. The chain uses TRBV29-1 and TRBJ2-5, with a tentative D call TRBD2 (5 bases). The V end lost 4 bases, the J end lost 5 bases, and 17 bases lay between the germline ends. The CDR3 has 14 amino acids. Germline V gene sequence: CDR1 SQVTM, CDR2 ANQGSEA. The CDR3 spells CSVAMPPRGETQYF. CDR3 nucleotides: TGCAGCGTTGCTATGCCCCCGAGAGGGGAGACCCAGTACTTC.

This clonotype was detected only a few times. This sequence joins TRBV7-2 and TRBJ1-5; TRBD1 agrees at 7 bases. The length of the CDR3 is 16 residues. Germline V lookup: CDR1 SGHTA, CDR2 FQGNSA. V was clipped by 1 base and J by 5 bases; unmatched bases: 8. The CDR3 sequence: CASSLGPQGIDQPQHF. DNA of the CDR3: TGTGCCAGCAGCTTAGGCCCACAGGGGATCGATCAGCCCCAGCATTTT.

This clonotype has more than one count but fewer than ten. The rearrangement joins TRBV7-3 to TRBJ2-1, with a weak D call TRBD2 (6 bases). CDR1 is SGHTA, CDR2 FQGTGA, per germline. V was trimmed by 5 bases and J by 10 bases, leaving 15 bases between them. The CDR3 totals 13 residues. CDR3 DNA: TGTGCCAGCAGCCCTGGGACTCTCCAAGAGCAGTTCTTC. Translated: CASSPGTLQEQFF.

V is TRBV12-3 or TRBV12-4 and J is TRBJ1-2; D gene uncertain. V lost 7 bases and J lost 0, with 9 bases in between. The CDR3 has 13 residues. This CDR3 reads CASTITANYGYTF. In DNA form, the CDR3 reads TGTGCCAGCACCATAACAGCTAACTATGGCTACACCTTC.

The V gene is TRBV24-1, the J gene TRBJ2-3; possible D gene TRBD1, 5 bases. The V gene's germline CDR1 is KGHDR and CDR2 SFDVKD. V lost 0 bases to trimming and J lost 3 bases, with 6 bases between them. The CDR3 is 14 amino acids. The CDR3 region has the DNA TGTGCCACCAGTGATTTGGACAGAACAGATACGCAGTATTTT. Protein: CATSDLDRTDTQYF.

This clonotype was found a few times. This sequence joins TRBV3-1 and TRBJ2-1; D possibly uses TRBD1 or TRBD2 (5 bases each). Trimming pared 1 base from V and 5 bases from J, leaving 9 bases between. There are 14 residues in the CDR3. Germline V gene sequence: CDR1 LGHDT, CDR2 YNNKEL (reference sequence). This CDR3 is CASSQAGPHNEQFF. For the CDR3, the DNA is TGTGCCAGCAGCCAAGCGGGGCCCCACAATGAGCAGTTCTTC.

The chain combines TRBV24-1 with TRBJ2-1; maybe TRBD1 (5 bases). The CDR3 contains 14 residues. Germline CDR1 reads KGHDR; CDR2 reads SFDVKD. V was cut by 4 bases and J by 2 bases, with 8 bases left in between. The CDR3 nucleotides are TGTGCCACCAGTGAACCAGGGCCCTACAATGAGCAGTTCTTC. Protein: CATSEPGPYNEQFF.

This clonotype has just a few counts. The chain has TRBV12-5 and TRBJ2-2, with a possible D match to TRBD2 (6 bases). CDR1 is LGHNT and CDR2 is FRNRAP in the germline V gene. V dropped 5 bases and J dropped 2 bases, with 9 bases sitting between them. The CDR3 totals 14 residues. CDR3 protein: CASGPGVNTGELFF. CDR3 DNA: TGTGCTAGTGGTCCGGGAGTAAACACCGGGGAGCTGTTTTTT. Supplemented by reference TRBV12-5 and TRBJ2-2, the full variable domain reads DARVTQTPRHKVTEMGQEVTMRCQPILGHNTVFWYRQTMMQGLELLAYFRNRAPLDDSGMPKDRFSAEMPDATLATLKIQPSEPRDSAVYFCASGPGVNTGELFFGEGSRLTVL.

The chain has TRBV6-5 and TRBJ1-4; 8 positions agree with TRBD1. The CDR3 extends over 19 amino acids. V gave up 3 bases and J gave up 0 bases; unmatched junction bases: 12. Germline CDR1 is MNHEY and CDR2 is SVGAGI. In nucleotides, the CDR3 is TGTGCCAGCAGTTATCGGCAGGGGGCCCTCACGACAACTAATGAAAAACTGTTTTTT. Amino acid sequence: CASSYRQGALTTTNEKLFF.

This clonotype has more than one count but fewer than ten. The V and J genes are TRBV7-2 and TRBJ2-7; 7 nucleotides align to TRBD2. CDR1 is SGHTA and CDR2 is FQGNSA in the germline V gene. There are 15 residues in the CDR3. With 1 base clipped from V and 4 bases from J, the junction kept 7 bases outside the gene matches. The CDR3: CASSLGRGRGYEQYF. The CDR3 DNA reads TGTGCCAGCAGCTTAGGGCGCGGGAGAGGGTACGAGCAGTACTTC.

This clonotype occurred many times. The CDR3 DNA follows: TGTGCCATCAGCGAGAGCTCCTACGAGCAGTACGTC. This gives the protein CAISESSYEQYV. The chain is built from TRBV10-3 and TRBJ2-7; D uncertain. Germline CDR1 and CDR2: ENHRY and SYGVKD. V was pared by 6 bases and J by 0 bases, with 6 bases between. This CDR3 region has 12 residues.

As concerns this clonotype: The junction and the germline gene differ at one end; a read error may be behind it. The genes are TRBV29-1 and TRBJ1-2; D remains ambiguous. The CDR3 spans 12 residues. Germline-derived CDR1 and CDR2 are SQVTM and ANQGSEA. The DNA of the CDR3 is TGCAGCGTTGAGGGTGTTAACTCTGGCTACACCTTC. Translation: CSVEGVNSGYTF.

The sample holds a few counts of this clonotype. The V and J genes are TRBV7-2 and TRBJ1-4, with D tentatively TRBD1 (5 bases). The CDR3 covers 15 residues. V lost 5 bases, J lost 0 bases, and 10 bases lay in between. CDR1 is SGHTA and CDR2 is FQGNSA in the germline V gene. This chain's CDR3 is CASSPQTATNEKLFF. The CDR3 DNA reads TGTGCCAGCAGCCCTCAGACAGCAACTAATGAAAAACTGTTTTTT. The full variable domain, rest sourced from reference TRBV7-2 and TRBJ1-4, is GAGVSQSPSNKVTEKGKDVELRCDPISGHTALYWYRQSLGQGLEFLIYFQGNSAPDKSGLPSDRFSAERTGGSVSTLTIQRTQQEDSAVYLCASSPQTATNEKLFFGSGTQLSVL.

This clonotype was counted only a few times. The chain carries TRBV7-2 and TRBJ2-1, with D unresolved. Germline V CDR1 and CDR2: SGHTA, FQGNSA. The CDR3 spans 14 residues. V was clipped by 5 bases and J by 0 bases, with 8 bases between them. The CDR3 protein is CASSTMSSYNEQFF. In DNA, the CDR3 is TGTGCCAGCAGCACTATGAGCTCCTACAATGAGCAGTTCTTC.

This chain connects TRBV18 to TRBJ1-4; D is perhaps TRBD1 (6 bases). The CDR3 length is 15 residues. Germline lookup yields CDR1 KGHSH and CDR2 LQKENI. Trimming took 6 bases from V and 3 from J, leaving 14 bases between them. The CDR3 nucleotides read TGTGCCAGCTCCCGCGACAGGTTCGCTAATGAAAAACTGTTTTTT. Its protein is CASSRDRFANEKLFF.

The chain couples TRBV9 to TRBJ2-3; 8 positions agree with TRBD1. Losses at the gene ends were 4 bases for V and 3 bases for J; bases not matched to a gene: 10. CDR3 size: 16 residues. The germline V gene encodes CDR1 SGDLS and CDR2 YYNGEE. The CDR3 DNA is TGTGCCAGCAGCCTCTCCCGGGACAGGCTAACAGATACGCAGTATTTT. Its protein is CASSLSRDRLTDTQYF. Full variable domain (remainder filled in from reference TRBV9 and TRBJ2-3): DSGVTQTPKHLITATGQRVTLRCSPRSGDLSVYWYQQSLDQGLQFLIQYYNGEERAKGNILERFSAQQFPDLHSELNLSSLELGDSALYFCASSLSRDRLTDTQYFGPGTRLTVL.

The chain recombines TRBV14 with TRBJ2-7, with 9 positions matching TRBD2. Germline lookup yields CDR1 SGHDN and CDR2 FVKESK. J gave up 2 bases and V 6 bases, and 2 bases lay outside the gene matches. The CDR3 is made up of 13 amino acids. The CDR3 DNA reads as TGTGCCAGCAGGGTAGCGGGGGCCTACGAGCAGTACTTC. It encodes CASRVAGAYEQYF.

The gene calls are TRBV5-6 and TRBJ2-1; possibly TRBD2 for D (6 bases). V lost 4 bases, J lost 7 bases, and 9 bases lay in between. Germline V gives CDR1 SGHDT, CDR2 YYEEEE. The length of the CDR3 is 12 residues. The CDR3 nucleotides read TGTGCCAGCAGCGTGACTAGTAATGAGCAGTTCTTC. This sequence encodes CASSVTSNEQFF.

V gene TRBV5-1 combines with J gene TRBJ2-1; 11 nucleotides match TRBD2. CDR1 and CDR2 from the germline V gene are SGHRS and YFSETQ. This CDR3 is 15 amino acids long. Trimming at V came to 2 bases and at J to 9 bases, leaving 7 bases not matched to a gene. CDR3 DNA sequence: TGCGCCAGCAGCTTCACACTAGCGGGAGTCGCTGAGCAGTTCTTC. Translating it yields CASSFTLAGVAEQFF.

This sequence joins TRBV12-3 or TRBV12-4 and TRBJ2-5; 9 bases are shared with TRBD2. The CDR3 has 15 residues. After removal of 7 bases from V and 7 bases from J, the junction contained 13 bases not matched to a gene. CDR3: CASTTSGAYGGTQYF. In nucleotides, the CDR3 is TGTGCCAGCACGACTAGCGGCGCGTATGGTGGGACCCAGTACTTC.

The chain is built from TRBV7-7 and TRBJ2-1, with TRBD1 as a possible D gene (6 bases). CDR1 is SSHAT, CDR2 FNYEAQ, per germline (reference sequence). The CDR3 length is 15 residues. V lost 3 bases and J 1 base, leaving 10 bases between the germline ends. The CDR3 region is CASSFERGSYNEQFF. For the CDR3, the DNA is TGTGCCAGCAGCTTTGAAAGGGGGTCCTACAATGAGCAGTTCTTC.

This chain connects TRBV20-1 to TRBJ2-1, with 9 bases matching TRBD2. CDR3 length: 17 residues. V was pared by 4 bases and J by 1 base, with 11 bases of the junction left unmatched. CDR1 and CDR2 (germline): DFQATT, SNEGSKA (reference sequence). The CDR3 bases are TGCAGTGCTACCGGGACTAGCCCTAGAAGGTCCTACAATGAGCAGTTCTTC. Its translation is CSATGTSPRRSYNEQFF.

This clonotype was seen a single time. The CDR3 coding sequence is TGCAGTGCTAGGCCTACCAGGGGGCAAACGAACACTGAAGCTTTCTTT. This sequence encodes CSARPTRGQTNTEAFF. The V and J genes are TRBV20-1 and TRBJ1-1; 8 bases are shared with TRBD1. In germline, CDR1 is DFQATT, CDR2 SNEGSKA (reference sequence). This CDR3 has 16 amino acids. The J segment lost 1 base and the V segment lost 3 bases, leaving 10 bases of the junction unmatched.

J is TRBJ1-4 and V is TRBV7-9; 7 bases match TRBD1. Germline V CDR1 and CDR2: SEHNR, FQNEAQ (reference sequence). The length of the CDR3 is 16 residues. V lost 5 bases and J lost 8; bases outside the gene matches: 14. The CDR3 coding sequence is TGTGCCAGCAGCGTGGGTACAGGGGTGTCGAGGGAAAAACTGTTTTTT. It codes for CASSVGTGVSREKLFF. The complete variable domain, with remaining parts taken from reference TRBV7-9 and TRBJ1-4, reads DTGVSQNPRHKITKRGQNVTFRCDPISEHNRLYWYRQTLGQGPEFLTYFQNEAQLEKSRLLSDRFSAERPKGSFSTLEIQRTEQGDSAMYLCASSVGTGVSREKLFFGSGTQLSVL.

The count of this clonotype is one. The rearrangement uses TRBV4-1 and TRBJ1-1; D not certain. Germline-derived CDR1 and CDR2 are MGHRA and YSYEKL. The CDR3 contains 16 residues. V was pared by 0 bases and J by 0 bases, with 11 bases between. Here the CDR3 reads CASSQENRQLNTEAFF. CDR3 in DNA: TGCGCCAGCAGCCAAGAGAACCGGCAGCTGAACACTGAAGCTTTCTTT.

The chain uses TRBV12-3 or TRBV12-4 and TRBJ1-5; 9 nucleotides agree with TRBD1. The CDR3 totals 15 residues. With V trimmed by 5 bases and J by 1 base, 3 bases remained unmatched. The CDR3 nucleotides are TGTGCCAGCAGTGTACAGGGGGCAAGCAATCAGCCCCAGCATTTT. Its translation is CASSVQGASNQPQHF.

This clonotype was seen a single time. The V and J genes are TRBV15 and TRBJ2-5; a weak D match, TRBD2 (6 bases). The CDR3 is 16 amino acids. The V gene's germline CDR1 is LNHNV and CDR2 YYDKDF (reference sequence). V lost 0 bases and J 5 bases, leaving 16 bases between the germline ends. As DNA, the CDR3 is TGTGCCACCAGCAGAGATAGTCCGGGGAGGACGGAGACCCAGTACTTC. It encodes CATSRDSPGRTETQYF.

The genes are TRBV24-1 and TRBJ1-5; 10 bases align to TRBD1. V lost 3 bases, J lost 7 bases, and 8 bases stayed unmatched. The CDR3 is made up of 16 amino acids. Germline V gene sequence: CDR1 KGHDR, CDR2 SFDVKD. The CDR3 loop reads CATSDARTGGGQPQHF. Here the CDR3 DNA reads TGTGCCACCAGTGATGCCCGGACAGGGGGAGGGCAGCCCCAGCATTTT.

The V call is TRBV7-2, the J call TRBJ1-5; TRBD1 matches 7 bases. This CDR3 has 14 residues. Losses at the gene ends were 5 bases for V and 4 bases for J; bases not matched to a gene: 5. Looked up from germline, CDR1 is SGHTA and CDR2 is FQGNSA. The CDR3 region has the DNA TGTGCCAGCAGCACCAGGACAGGAAATCAGCCCCAGCATTTT. Its protein is CASSTRTGNQPQHF.